Sequencing of this TCR beta chain was carried out in a study of blood T cell repertoires in COVID-19. Study background: There were acute and convalescent COVID-19 samples, and they came from the United States, Italy and Spain. T cells, B-cell-depleted T cells, or PBMCs provided the cDNA or gDNA that served as material.

Original analysis: Estimation of nucleated cell counts relied on the amplification of reference gene primers. The method was immunoSEQ multiplex PCR; TCRdb's version includes in-frame clones alone and lacks a portion of them. V and J calls and clone size are given by that table; D and trimming were obtained from the DNA. The repertoire consists of around 150,000 clones, with about 80% occurring once and the leading ten covering roughly 8.6%. In germline, CDR1 is ENHRY, CDR2 SYGVKD. This CDR3 is 15 amino acids long. V lost 0 bases, J lost 8 bases, and 4 bases stayed unmatched. The sample consisted of peripheral blood. The TCR comes from a man in his fifties or sixties with acute or convalescent COVID-19. The chain couples TRBV10-3 to TRBJ2-4; TRBD1 matches 10 bases. This CDR3 is CAISESRDRGHIQYF. The CDR3, as DNA: TGTGCCATCAGTGAGTCCCGGGACAGGGGCCACATTCAGTACTTC.